This T cell receptor (beta chain) appears in the sequencing data of a study of beta chain features in type 1 diabetes. This clone was observed a few times. Its target is not known. General observations from the study: Moderate but significant shortening of TCRB CDR3s was recorded in all four CD4+ subsets from Type 1 diabetes patients. Reduced insertions and increased deletions marked VDJ junctions in type 1 diabetes patients.

Each sorted fraction was over 95% pure. Between the trimmed V and J ends, which lost 3 bases and 1 base, there was a span of 12 bases. In germline, CDR1 is KGHSH, CDR2 LQKENI. CDR3 size: 16 residues. Sequencing targeted expressed TCRB transcripts, as all isolated RNA had been reverse transcribed. Here immunoSEQ multiplex PCR was the method, and the copy in TCRdb shows in-frame clones only, minus some. Found here are some 500,000 clones, about an eighth of them singletons; the top ten hold roughly 0.046%. The source material was naive CD4+ T cells from blood. The clonotype was recovered from a woman in her late teens or twenties in good health. This sequence joins TRBV18 and TRBJ2-2, with TRBD2 as a possible D gene (6 bases). For the CDR3, the DNA is TGTGCCAGCTCACCCCCGGGACTCATGAACACCGGGGAGCTGTTTTTT. It yields the protein CASSPPGLMNTGELFF.